This T cell receptor beta chain was sequenced in a study of OX40 agonist ivuxolimab in advanced cancers. Study information: Patients were dosed intravenously with ivuxolimab at 0.01 to 10 mg/kg every 2 weeks. Overall study results and limits: Antigen targets of the expanded peripheral T cells went undetermined. In general, CD8+ T cells held more expanded clones than CD4+ did, on average.

Repertoires were generated with immunoSEQ multiplex PCR, while TCRdb's copy carries only in-frame clones and drops some. The sample includes approximately 42,000 clones, roughly 90% seen only once; the top ten take roughly 18%. As for this clone: Its antigen is as yet unknown.

V shed 5 bases, J shed 2 bases, and the junction held 7 bases outside the gene matches. In germline, CDR1 is MNHEY, CDR2 SVGAGI. The CDR3 is 15 amino acids. The specimen comprised CD4+ or CD8+ T cells sorted from blood, sampled in a trial of the OX40 agonist ivuxolimab. The sequence derives from an adult with an advanced solid tumor such as melanoma, head and neck, liver or kidney cancer. This chain uses TRBV6-5 with TRBJ1-1; 8 nucleotides match TRBD1. CDR3 in amino acids: CASSAGTGGNTEAFF. CDR3 nucleotide sequence: TGTGCCAGCAGTGCAGGGACAGGCGGAAACACTGAAGCTTTCTTT.